This T cell receptor beta chain was profiled in a study of T cell responses to AZD1222 COVID-19 vaccine. The study's findings and limits: Donors were largely white British and mainly female; clonal diversity was possibly underestimated.

Between the trimmed V and J ends, which lost 7 bases and 4 bases, there was a span of 10 bases. CDR1 MDHEN and CDR2 SYDVKM come from the germline V gene. This CDR3 contains 12 residues. Timing groups of about 4 and about 12 weeks for second doses were pooled. Assay: immunoSEQ multiplex PCR; the TCRdb copy retains only in-frame clones and omits some. The top ten hold 5% to 6.5% of the sample, which has about 150,000 clones, around 91% seen once. This clone was counted a few times. What it binds is unknown. The TCR was taken from an adult who received the AZD1222 COVID-19 vaccine. This sample comprised peripheral blood, obtained 28 days after the second AZD1222 dose. The genes are TRBV28 and TRBJ1-2; D is ambiguous. The CDR3 sequence is CASTGPVYGYTF. CDR3 DNA: TGTGCCAGCACCGGGCCAGTCTATGGCTACACCTTC.